The 26 T cell receptor beta chains listed next were all sequenced from one sample in a study of blood T cell repertoires in COVID-19. Sequencing was performed with immunoSEQ multiplex PCR; in TCRdb, only in-frame clones are kept and a portion is missing. The sample yields about 250,000 clones, around nine tenths seen once. The sequenced sample consisted of peripheral blood. Receptors were obtained from a woman in her sixties or seventies who had recovered from COVID-19.

The chain uses TRBV7-9 and TRBJ2-3, with 9 nucleotides matching TRBD2. The CDR3 runs 16 residues. Germline V gene sequence: CDR1 SEHNR, CDR2 FQNEAQ (reference sequence). The V and J ends lost 1 base and 6 bases, in that order; junction bases with no gene match: 8. In DNA form, the CDR3 reads TGTGCCAGCAGCTTAGTAGGAGCGGGGGGAATTGATACGCAGTATTTT. Its protein is CASSLVGAGGIDTQYF.

The chain links TRBV7-2 to TRBJ1-5; 9 bases agree with TRBD1. This CDR3 has 14 amino acids. In germline, CDR1 is SGHTA, CDR2 FQGNSA. Trimming removed 5 bases from V and 7 bases from J; junction bases left unmatched: 6. The CDR3, as DNA: TGTGCCAGCAGCCTAGACAGGGGGGTCCAGCCCCAGCATTTT. It yields the protein CASSLDRGVQPQHF.

This clone has a single count. This chain uses TRBV19 with TRBJ2-2; 10 positions match TRBD2. V lost 7 bases and J lost 4; bases outside the gene matches: 6. Looked up from germline, CDR1 is LNHDA and CDR2 is SQIVND (reference sequence). The CDR3 has 15 residues. The CDR3 sequence: CASNRLAGGTGELFF. The CDR3 region has the DNA TGTGCCAGTAATAGGTTAGCGGGGGGCACCGGGGAGCTGTTTTTT.

The J gene is TRBJ1-1, the V gene TRBV7-9; 9 positions agree with TRBD1. The CDR3 spans 13 residues. Germline loops: CDR1 SEHNR, CDR2 FQNEAQ (reference sequence). Unmatched junction bases numbered 4, after V lost 5 bases and J lost 6 bases. The CDR3 sequence: CASSPRDRAEAFF. The CDR3 DNA sequence: TGTGCCAGCAGCCCCCGGGACAGGGCTGAAGCTTTCTTT.

The chain combines TRBV10-3 with TRBJ2-7; 10 positions agree with TRBD2. V dropped 6 bases and J dropped 5; count of bases not matched to a gene: 7. The CDR3 has 14 amino acids. Germline lookup yields CDR1 ENHRY and CDR2 SYGVKD. Here the CDR3 reads CAIRAAGGRDEQYF. The CDR3 coding sequence is TGTGCCATCAGGGCAGCGGGGGGGCGCGACGAGCAGTACTTC.

The chain uses TRBV28 and TRBJ1-6; D uncertain. The CDR3 contains 14 residues. V was clipped by 2 bases and J by 6 bases, with 8 bases between them. The germline V gene encodes CDR1 MDHEN and CDR2 SYDVKM. The CDR3 region is CASSLNNPNSPLHF. The DNA for the CDR3 is TGTGCCAGCAGTTTAAATAATCCTAATTCACCCCTCCACTTT.

The rearrangement links TRBV6-6 to TRBJ2-7; 8 nucleotides match TRBD1. Looked up from germline, CDR1 is MNHNY and CDR2 is SVGAGI (reference sequence). The CDR3 is made up of 14 amino acids. Trimming at V came to 6 bases and at J to 5 bases, leaving 9 bases not matched to a gene. The CDR3 spells CASSWTQGADEQYF. CDR3 in DNA: TGTGCCAGCAGCTGGACTCAGGGGGCCGACGAGCAGTACTTC.

At least ten counts were recorded for this clone. This chain links TRBV7-6 with TRBJ2-2, with 8 positions matching TRBD2. V lost 3 bases, J lost 5 bases, and 11 bases stayed unmatched. CDR1 is SGHVS, CDR2 FNYEAQ, per germline. The CDR3 totals 17 residues. Here the CDR3 DNA reads TGTGCCAGCAGCTTTATGCGCGGGGGGTTCGGAACCGGGGAGCTGTTTTTT. It codes for CASSFMRGGFGTGELFF.

The chain carries TRBV7-2 and TRBJ1-5; D is unresolved. V was cut by 5 bases and J by 4 bases, with 18 bases left in between. CDR3 length: 16 amino acids. Germline V gene data show CDR1 as SGHTA and CDR2 as FQGNSA. The CDR3 nucleotides are TGTGCCAGCAGCGTGGGCCTGGCACAAAATAATCAGCCCCAGCATTTT. Translation gives CASSVGLAQNNQPQHF.

The chain couples TRBV28 to TRBJ2-5; D not resolved. Trimming left V 3 bases short and J 5 bases short, with 16 bases between. The CDR3 consists of 15 residues. Germline CDR1 and CDR2: MDHEN and SYDVKM. CDR3 nucleotides: TGTGCCAGCAGTTTGGTCGCTAGTCGGTCCGAGACCCAGTACTTC. Protein sequence: CASSLVASRSETQYF.

The gene calls are TRBV28 and TRBJ2-7; no definite D call. This CDR3 has 12 residues. In germline, CDR1 is MDHEN, CDR2 SYDVKM. With 3 bases removed from V and 2 bases from J, the gap between germline ends came to 5 bases. The CDR3 loop reads CASSFRPYEQYF. CDR3 nucleotides: TGTGCCAGCAGTTTCAGGCCCTACGAGCAGTACTTC.

Of note for this clone: Within the sample, other DNA sequences also encode this same CDR3. The chain employs TRBV2 and TRBJ1-2, with TRBD1 matching over 7 bases. V was pared by 5 bases and J by 2 bases, with 2 bases of the junction left unmatched. Germline assignment: CDR1 SNHLY and CDR2 FYNNEI. The CDR3 length is 13 residues. The DNA of the CDR3 is TGTGCCAGCAGTCAACAGGGGAACTATGGCTACACCTTC. Its protein product is CASSQQGNYGYTF.

The CDR3 DNA follows: TGTGCCAGCAGTTACGCAAGCAGGGGGTACACCGGGGAGCTGTTTTTT. Encoded protein: CASSYASRGYTGELFF. The chain joins TRBV6-5 to TRBJ2-2, with 7 bases lining up with TRBD1. CDR3 size: 16 residues. Looked up from germline, CDR1 is MNHEY and CDR2 is SVGAGI. J was trimmed by 3 bases and V by 2 bases; bases with no gene match: 6.

This sequence joins TRBV6-2 or TRBV6-3 and TRBJ1-1, with D possibly being TRBD1 (6 bases). This CDR3 comprises 13 residues. Germline V gene lookup returns CDR1 MNHEY and CDR2 SVGEGT. Deletions cut 5 bases from V and 5 bases from J, with 12 bases between. As DNA, the CDR3 is TGTGCCAGCAGTCCCTATCAGGGGACTGAAGCTTTCTTT. It yields the protein CASSPYQGTEAFF.

The chain carries TRBV27 and TRBJ2-1; TRBD2 aligns across 9 bases. There are 14 residues in the CDR3. Looked up from germline, CDR1 is MNHEY and CDR2 is SMNVEV (reference sequence). The V and J ends lost 10 bases and 3 bases, in that order; junction bases with no gene match: 7. The CDR3 region is CATAGGVVYNEQFF. CDR3 DNA sequence: TGTGCCACCGCGGGGGGGGTAGTCTACAATGAGCAGTTCTTC.

The rearrangement joins TRBV9 to TRBJ2-2; D unresolved. Trimming left V 4 bases short and J 1 base short, with 8 bases between. This CDR3 is built from 14 residues. The germline gives CDR1 SGDLS, CDR2 YYNGEE. CDR3 DNA: TGTGCCAGCAGCCCCCGGGTGAACACCGGGGAGCTGTTTTTT. Amino acids: CASSPRVNTGELFF.

The chain has TRBV6-6 and TRBJ1-2; weak D call: TRBD1 (5 bases). The germline V and J ends were trimmed by 8 bases and 6 bases, with 16 bases remaining between them. This CDR3 has 13 amino acids. CDR1 is MNHNY and CDR2 is SVGAGI in the germline V gene (reference sequence). DNA of the CDR3: TGTGCCAGCTTGGCCATAGGGGTCCATGGCTACACCTTC. Protein product: CASLAIGVHGYTF.

The sample holds one count of this clone. The CDR3 loop is CASNPTGGGNTIYF. CDR3 nucleotide sequence: TGTGCCAGCAACCCCACGGGTGGTGGAAACACCATATATTTT. This chain uses TRBV5-6 with TRBJ1-3; D gene ambiguous. CDR3 size: 14 residues. The ends were cut back, 6 bases at V and 3 bases at J, with 13 bases in the middle. Looked up from germline, CDR1 is SGHDT and CDR2 is YYEEEE.

CDR3 amino acids: CASIRQGMNTEAFF. CDR3 nucleotides: TGTGCCAGTATCCGGCAGGGGATGAACACTGAAGCTTTCTTT. The chain couples TRBV19 to TRBJ1-1; D perhaps matches TRBD1 (6 bases). CDR1 LNHDA and CDR2 SQIVND come from the germline V gene (reference sequence). Trimming cost V 7 bases and J 0 bases, with 12 bases left between them. The CDR3 length is 14 residues.

The rearrangement links TRBV5-1 to TRBJ2-2; D is unresolved. Trimming took 0 bases from V and 6 from J, leaving 12 bases between them. The V gene's germline CDR1 is SGHRS and CDR2 YFSETQ. This CDR3 has 15 residues. The CDR3 DNA follows: TGCGCCAGCAGCTTGGGGGCCCGTTTGTCCGGGGAGCTGTTTTTT. Translation gives CASSLGARLSGELFF. Full variable domain (remainder filled in from reference TRBV5-1 and TRBJ2-2): KAGVTQTPRYLIKTRGQQVTLSCSPISGHRSVSWYQQTPGQGLQFLFEYFSETQRNKGNFPGRFSGRQFSNSRSEMNVSTLELGDSALYLCASSLGARLSGELFFGEGSRLTVL.

The genes are TRBV3-1 (or the pseudogene TRBV3-2) and TRBJ1-2; 7 bases line up with TRBD1. The CDR3 is 13 residues long. Germline trimming cut 0 bases from V and 7 bases from J; bases unmatched to any gene: 2. Germline V gene data show CDR1 as LGHDT and CDR2 as YNNKEL (reference sequence). CDR3 DNA: TGTGCCAGCAGCCAAGAACACAGGGGTGGCTACACCTTC. It encodes CASSQEHRGGYTF.

V and J are TRBV15 and TRBJ1-2; 11 bases agree with TRBD1. This CDR3 has 15 amino acids. Per the germline V gene, CDR1 is LNHNV and CDR2 is YYDKDF (reference sequence). J was trimmed by 4 bases and V by 3 bases; bases with no gene match: 4. CDR3 bases: TGTGCCACCAGCAGTAGCGGACAGGGGGCCTATGGCTACACCTTC. Amino acids: CATSSSGQGAYGYTF.

J is TRBJ2-3 and V is TRBV7-2; 11 bases line up with TRBD2. CDR3 size: 15 residues. CDR1 is SGHTA and CDR2 is FQGNSA in the germline V gene. The ends lost 3 bases at V and 5 bases at J; junction bases unmatched: 4. CDR3 nucleotide sequence: TGTGCCAGCAGCTTGACTAGCGGGGTAATAGATACGCAGTATTTT. Translated: CASSLTSGVIDTQYF.

The rearrangement uses TRBV28 and TRBJ2-7; 12 bases agree with TRBD1. CDR1 is MDHEN, CDR2 SYDVKM, per germline. V shed 5 bases and J 5 bases; nucleotides not matched to a gene: 10. The CDR3 runs to 16 residues. The CDR3 DNA reads as TGTGCCAGCAGTGGCCGGGACAGGGGGCTAGGGGACGAGCAGTACTTC. This gives the protein CASSGRDRGLGDEQYF.

This clone turned up a few times. The V and J genes are TRBV5-1 and TRBJ1-1; D call uncertain. The CDR3 runs 15 residues. V lost 0 bases and J 1 base, leaving 10 bases between the germline ends. Germline V gives CDR1 SGHRS, CDR2 YFSETQ. CDR3 in DNA: TGCGCCAGCAGCTTGGCCGGTTATAGGAACACTGAAGCTTTCTTT. It is translated as CASSLAGYRNTEAFF.

The gene calls are TRBV19 and TRBJ2-1, with TRBD1 matching over 7 bases. This CDR3 is 16 amino acids long. Trimming removed 3 bases from V and 3 bases from J; junction bases left unmatched: 8. Per the germline V gene, CDR1 is LNHDA and CDR2 is SQIVND (reference sequence). CDR3 in DNA: TGTGCCAGTAGTATCGAGCACAGGGGAATCTACAATGAGCAGTTCTTC. Its protein is CASSIEHRGIYNEQFF.